This T cell receptor (beta chain) came from a study of OX40 agonist ivuxolimab in advanced cancers. Across the study: Ivuxolimab, an agonistic anti-OX40 (CD134) antibody, was given to patients. Patients enrolled in dose escalation were diagnosed with hepatocellular carcinoma, melanoma, renal cell or head and neck cancer. General study results and limits: Dose levels from 0.1 to 3.0 mg/kg saw CD4+ and CD8+ blood T cells expand clonally by week 6. On average, CD8+ T cells showed a greater number of expanded clones than CD4+.

Comments on this clone: Its antigen is as yet unknown.

Sequenced by immunoSEQ multiplex PCR; TCRdb stores in-frame clones only, minus some. Seen here are more than 85,000 clones, around 88% observed once, and the top ten hold around 0.52%. The receptor was isolated from an adult with an advanced solid tumor such as melanoma, head and neck, liver or kidney cancer. The sequencing here drew on CD4+ or CD8+ T cells sorted from blood, taken in a trial of the OX40 agonist ivuxolimab.

The DNA for the CDR3 is TGTGCCAGCACCAGAACAGGGTTCGAGGAAAAACTGTTTTTT. Translated, it gives CASTRTGFEEKLFF. This sequence joins TRBV6-5 and TRBJ1-4; D is perhaps TRBD1 (6 bases). The germline V gene has CDR1 MNHEY and CDR2 SVGAGI. The CDR3 spans 14 residues. V was cut by 7 bases and J by 8 bases, with 17 bases left in between.